A selection of T cell receptor beta chains follows, all from one sample in a study of technical replicates of blood from a few donors. Libraries were prepared by immunoSEQ multiplex PCR; TCRdb keeps only in-frame clonotypes and omits some of them. The profile shows fewer than 15,000 clones, roughly 80% of them singletons. What was sequenced was PBMCs. These receptors came from a human donor in good health. Each CDR3 is given with its conserved first and last residue. Each record gives: D gene, clone size, J gene, V gene, CDR3 protein, CDR3 DNA. A D gene is named only where the DNA matches it firmly. Some rows have no size entry. The others give once, few or many, or a class for an expanded clone.

.,.,TRBJ1-1,TRBV10-1,CASSESRGGKTEAFF,TGCGCCAGCAGTGAGTCCCGGGGGGGGAAAACTGAAGCTTTCTTT
.,.,TRBJ1-5,TRBV15,CATSSPSGRESNQPQHF,TGTGCCACCAGCAGCCCCTCTGGCAGGGAAAGCAATCAGCCCCAGCATTTT
.,.,TRBJ2-1,TRBV9,CASSVIPGNEQFF,TGTGCCAGCAGTGTCATACCAGGCAATGAGCAGTTCTTC
.,.,TRBJ2-7,TRBV29-1,CSVLLTGSYEQYF,TGCAGCGTCCTCCTCACGGGTAGCTACGAGCAGTACTTC
TRBD1,.,TRBJ1-2,TRBV2,CASSEEGQGFGYTF,TGTGCCAGCAGTGAAGAGGGACAGGGCTTTGGCTACACCTTC
TRBD1,.,TRBJ1-2,TRBV5-8,CASSFTGGSSNYGYTF,TGTGCCAGCAGCTTCACAGGGGGCTCGTCTAACTATGGCTACACCTTC
TRBD2,few,TRBJ2-7,TRBV7-9,CASNRAGVYEQYF,TGTGCCAGCAACCGAGCGGGAGTTTACGAGCAGTACTTC
.,.,TRBJ2-7,TRBV28,CASSSTMPYEQYF,TGTGCCAGCAGTTCGACTATGCCCTACGAGCAGTACTTC
TRBD2,.,TRBJ2-7,TRBV29-1,CSVPGLAGPYEQYF,TGCAGCGTACCGGGACTAGCGGGGCCCTACGAGCAGTACTTC
TRBD1,.,TRBJ2-7,TRBV5-4,CASSADRGLYEQYF,TGTGCCAGCAGCGCCGACAGGGGGCTCTACGAGCAGTACTTC
TRBD2,.,TRBJ2-1,TRBV5-1,CASSPGLAGGGQFF,TGCGCCAGCAGCCCGGGACTAGCGGGAGGAGGGCAGTTCTTC
.,once,TRBJ1-3,TRBV10-3,CASGPDSGNTIYF,TGTGCCAGCGGGCCCGACTCTGGAAACACCATATATTTT
.,few,TRBJ1-1,TRBV29-1,CSDGGGGTEAFF,TGCAGCGATGGAGGGGGAGGGACTGAAGCTTTCTTT
.,.,TRBJ2-3,TRBV16,CASSQVETRPYF,TGTGCCAGCAGCCAAGTTGAGACTAGACCCTATTTT
.,.,TRBJ2-4,TRBV5-6,CASSLQGLLAENIQYF,TGTGCCAGCAGCTTGCAGGGGTTGTTAGCCGAAAACATTCAGTACTTC
TRBD1,few,TRBJ1-5,TRBV19,CASSLGTGALSQHF,TGTGCCAGTAGTTTAGGGACAGGGGCCCTATCCCAGCATTTT
TRBD1,.,TRBJ2-3,TRBV19,CASSLRQGSGTDTQYF,TGTGCCAGTAGTTTGAGACAGGGGTCGGGCACAGATACGCAGTATTTT
.,few,TRBJ2-3,TRBV2,CASSTGITDTQYF,TGTGCCAGCAGTACAGGGATCACAGATACGCAGTATTTT
.,.,TRBJ1-2,TRBV5-1,CASTYLRGEGGYTF,TGCGCCAGCACCTACCTCAGGGGAGAGGGAGGCTACACCTTC
TRBD2,.,TRBJ2-7,TRBV5-4,CASSAGTSGSPLYF,TGTGCCAGCAGTGCCGGGACTAGCGGGAGCCCTTTGTACTTC
TRBD1,.,TRBJ2-1,TRBV5-1,CASSFTGTGVEEQFF,TGCGCCAGCAGCTTCACCGGGACAGGGGTCGAGGAGCAGTTCTTC
.,.,TRBJ1-2,TRBV12-2,CASRPSEINYGYTF,TGTGCAAGTCGCCCCTCGGAGATTAACTATGGCTACACCTTC
TRBD1,.,TRBJ2-5,TRBV7-9,CASSSRGPETQYF,TGTGCCAGCAGCTCCAGGGGGCCTGAGACCCAGTACTTC
TRBD1,.,TRBJ1-1,TRBV5-5,CASSRQGNTEAFF,TGTGCCAGCAGCCGACAGGGGAACACTGAAGCTTTCTTT
TRBD1,.,TRBJ2-2,TRBV6-1,CASSGEDRGVDTGELFF,TGTGCCAGCAGTGGAGAAGACAGGGGGGTAGACACCGGGGAGCTGTTTTTT
TRBD2,.,TRBJ2-1,TRBV6-5,CASSLTSGSINEQFF,TGTGCCAGCAGTTTGACTAGCGGGAGTATAAATGAGCAGTTCTTC
TRBD2,.,TRBJ2-7,TRBV2,CASGGDAPSYEQYF,TGTGCCAGCGGGGGGGATGCCCCCTCCTACGAGCAGTACTTC
TRBD2,.,TRBJ2-5,TRBV15,CATSRGAASGNQETQYF,TGTGCCACCAGCAGGGGAGCAGCTAGCGGGAACCAAGAGACCCAGTACTTC
TRBD2,.,TRBJ2-1,TRBV28,CASTPWGGGQFF,TGTGCCAGCACCCCCTGGGGGGGTGGGCAGTTCTTC
TRBD1,.,TRBJ2-7,TRBV7-6,CASSLVSGGPYEQYF,TGTGCCAGCAGCTTAGTCTCAGGGGGTCCCTACGAGCAGTACTTC
TRBD2,few,TRBJ2-7,TRBV2,CASRGLAFSYEQYF,TGTGCCAGCAGGGGACTAGCGTTCTCCTACGAGCAGTACTTC
.,.,TRBJ2-7,TRBV28,CASSLVQGKEYF,TGTGCCAGCAGTTTAGTCCAGGGCAAAGAGTACTTC
TRBD2,.,TRBJ2-5,TRBV5-1,CASSLAGGGQETQYF,TGCGCCAGCAGCTTGGCGGGGGGGGGACAAGAGACCCAGTACTTC
.,.,TRBJ1-1,TRBV5-1,CASSSGQGNTEAFF,TGCGCCAGCAGCTCGGGTCAGGGGAACACTGAAGCTTTCTTT
TRBD1,.,TRBJ1-1,TRBV5-1,CASIPGTVNTEAFF,TGCGCCAGCATCCCCGGGACAGTCAACACTGAAGCTTTCTTT
.,once,TRBJ2-1,TRBV6-1,CASRVTFHNEQFF,TGTGCCAGCAGGGTGACTTTTCACAATGAGCAGTTCTTC
TRBD1,.,TRBJ1-6,TRBV4-1,CASSDRDRHLNSPLHF,TGCGCCAGCAGCGACCGGGACAGACATCTTAATTCACCCCTCCACTTT
.,.,TRBJ2-2,TRBV6-5,CASSYFAGDYTGELFF,TGTGCCAGCAGTTACTTCGCAGGGGATTACACCGGGGAGCTGTTTTTT
TRBD1,.,TRBJ2-5,TRBV28,CASRGGQGTETQYF,TGTGCCAGCAGGGGGGGACAGGGGACGGAGACCCAGTACTTC
TRBD2,once,TRBJ2-1,TRBV13,CASSGTSGDNEQFF,TGTGCCAGCAGTGGGACTAGCGGGGACAATGAGCAGTTCTTC
.,.,TRBJ2-1,TRBV5-6,CASSPGTSREQFF,TGTGCCAGCAGCCCCGGGACATCGAGGGAGCAGTTCTTC
.,.,TRBJ2-7,TRBV19,CASSSRQDLTYEQYF,TGTGCCAGTAGTTCACGACAGGACTTAACCTACGAGCAGTACTTC
TRBD2,few,TRBJ2-1,TRBV7-2,CASSKPLAGAYNEQFF,TGTGCCAGCAGCAAACCCCTAGCGGGAGCTTACAATGAGCAGTTCTTC
TRBD2,.,TRBJ2-3,TRBV28,CASSLLLGTSRDTQYF,TGTGCCAGCAGTTTACTTCTCGGGACTAGCAGAGATACGCAGTATTTT
TRBD2,.,TRBJ2-1,TRBV2,CASSWSGRDNEQFF,TGTGCCAGCAGTTGGAGCGGGAGGGACAATGAGCAGTTCTTC
TRBD2,.,TRBJ2-7,TRBV5-1,CASSLLAGGPASYEQYF,TGCGCCAGCAGCTTGTTAGCGGGAGGGCCGGCCTCCTACGAGCAGTACTTC
TRBD2,.,TRBJ2-3,TRBV2,CASSEREGTDTQYF,TGTGCCAGCAGCGAGCGGGAGGGGACAGATACGCAGTATTTT
TRBD2,.,TRBJ2-7,TRBV10-3,CAVNDPGEAGVTDEQYF,TGTGCCGTCAACGACCCGGGGGAAGCGGGAGTAACGGACGAGCAGTACTTC
TRBD1,.,TRBJ2-1,TRBV20-1,CSAPTGGEQFF,TGCAGTGCGCCGACAGGGGGCGAGCAGTTCTTC
.,.,TRBJ2-3,TRBV9,CASSVGGSADTQYF,TGTGCCAGCAGCGTAGGTGGTAGCGCAGATACGCAGTATTTT
.,.,TRBJ1-2,TRBV30,CAWSPSGQLYGYTF,TGTGCCTGGAGTCCTTCCGGACAGCTGTATGGCTACACCTTC
TRBD2,.,TRBJ2-7,TRBV4-2,CASSQDGTSGYEQYF,TGTGCCAGCAGCCAAGATGGGACTAGCGGCTACGAGCAGTACTTC
.,.,TRBJ1-4,TRBV5-1,CASSLPRGSANEKLFF,TGCGCCAGCAGCCTACCCAGGGGTTCAGCTAATGAAAAACTGTTTTTT
.,few,TRBJ1-1,TRBV5-1,CASSLPLGDTEAFF,TGCGCCAGCAGCTTGCCCCTGGGAGACACTGAAGCTTTCTTT